One and the same sample provided the 29 T cell receptor beta chains below, sequenced in a study of cytomegalovirus exposure and HLA in healthy donors. The study ran its PCR with 60 Vbeta and 13 Jbeta primers. Libraries were prepared by immunoSEQ multiplex PCR; TCRdb keeps only in-frame clonotypes and omits some of them. The data contain about 94,000 clones, 7.6% of them singletons. The sample consisted of PBMCs. These receptors all come from a man between 50 and 59 years old in good health and CMV-seronegative.

This clone was observed a handful of times. The V gene is TRBV28, the J gene TRBJ1-4, with D perhaps TRBD1 (5 bases). The CDR3 covers 13 residues. V shed 7 bases and J shed 8 bases, with 14 bases lying between them. In germline, CDR1 is MDHEN, CDR2 SYDVKM. For the CDR3, the DNA is TGTGCCAGCAAGACTCAGGGTCGGGAAAAACTGTTTTTT. Translation gives CASKTQGREKLFF.

The chain carries TRBV4-1 and TRBJ2-7; 9 bases agree with TRBD1. Looked up from germline, CDR1 is MGHRA and CDR2 is YSYEKL. The CDR3 is made up of 15 amino acids. V trimming: 0 bases; J trimming: 4 bases; junction bases outside the gene matches: 4. CDR3 nucleotide sequence: TGCGCCAGCAGCCAAGAAGGGACAGGGTCGTACGAGCAGTACTTC. Protein: CASSQEGTGSYEQYF.

This clone was detected only a few times. The chain carries TRBV18 and TRBJ2-3; 11 bases are shared with TRBD2. CDR1 is KGHSH and CDR2 is LQKENI in the germline V gene. The CDR3 length is 15 residues. J gave up 3 bases and V 6 bases, and 5 bases lay outside the gene matches. CDR3 coding DNA: TGTGCCAGCTCGACGACTAGCGGGGTAACAGATACGCAGTATTTT. As protein: CASSTTSGVTDTQYF.

This clone was counted a few times. CDR3 nucleotides: TGTGCCAGCAGCCCAGGGGGTCGCCGGCCCCAGCATTTT. Residues: CASSPGGRRPQHF. J is TRBJ1-5 and V is TRBV28; the match to TRBD1 covers 7 bases. This CDR3 is 13 amino acids long. Germline loops: CDR1 MDHEN, CDR2 SYDVKM. The V segment lost 6 bases and the J segment 9 bases; nucleotides outside the gene matches: 8.

This clone was detected only a few times. The identical CDR3 is also encoded by other nucleotide sequences in the sample. The chain carries TRBV28 and TRBJ1-2; D gene uncertain. The V end lost 5 bases, the J end lost 4 bases, and 5 bases lay between the germline ends. CDR3 length: 11 residues. Germline values: CDR1 MDHEN, CDR2 SYDVKM. The CDR3 loop reads CASSSRYGYTF. As DNA, the CDR3 is TGTGCCAGCAGTAGCCGCTATGGCTACACCTTC.

Only a few counts were recorded for this clone. The chain joins TRBV7-9 to TRBJ1-1; no clear D. The V and J ends lost 4 bases and 0 bases respectively, with 9 bases between them. Germline CDR1 SEHNR, CDR2 FQNEAQ (reference sequence). The CDR3 totals 14 residues. This CDR3 is CASSYQSVNTEAFF. Here the CDR3 DNA reads TGTGCCAGCAGCTATCAATCAGTGAACACTGAAGCTTTCTTT.

This clone was observed a few times. The chain couples TRBV2 to TRBJ2-1, with a tentative D call TRBD2 (6 bases). CDR1 and CDR2 (germline): SNHLY, FYNNEI. With 5 bases removed from V and 4 bases from J, the gap between germline ends came to 15 bases. This CDR3 region has 15 residues. The CDR3 region has the DNA TGTGCCAGCAGTTCGAGCCCGGGACTTTACAATGAGCAGTTCTTC. Protein sequence: CASSSSPGLYNEQFF. Full variable domain (remainder filled in from reference TRBV2 and TRBJ2-1): EPEVTQTPSHQVTQMGQEVILRCVPISNHLYFYWYRQILGQKVEFLVSFYNNEISEKSEIFDDQFSVERPDGSNFTLKIRSTKLEDSAMYFCASSSSPGLYNEQFFGPGTRLTVL.

This clone was detected a few times. The V gene is TRBV27, the J gene TRBJ2-7; TRBD1 might be the D (6 bases). Germline CDR1 is MNHEY and CDR2 is SMNVEV (reference sequence). The CDR3 consists of 12 residues. CDR3 loop: CASRAGVYEQYF. The CDR3 bases are TGTGCGTCGCGGGCAGGGGTCTACGAGCAGTACTTC.

The chain carries TRBV7-8 and TRBJ1-5, with 7 bases that match TRBD1. The trim removed 5 bases at V and 5 bases at J, leaving 6 bases unmatched. Germline V CDR1 and CDR2: SGHVS, FQNEAQ. This CDR3 region has 14 residues. The CDR3: CASSLDRMDQPQHF. The CDR3 nucleotides are TGTGCCAGCAGCCTGGACAGGATGGATCAGCCCCAGCATTTT.

This sequence joins TRBV15 and TRBJ2-1; 8 bases agree with TRBD2. The CDR3 is 15 residues long. CDR1 is LNHNV, CDR2 YYDKDF, per germline (reference sequence). The V and J ends lost 1 base and 10 bases, in that order; junction bases with no gene match: 9. The CDR3 loop is CATSRGGLVSREQFF. The CDR3, as DNA: TGTGCCACCAGCAGAGGGGGACTAGTTTCTAGAGAGCAGTTCTTC.

The gene calls are TRBV20-1 and TRBJ2-7; weak D call: TRBD2 (5 bases). CDR1 is DFQATT and CDR2 is SNEGSKA in the germline V gene (reference sequence). Trimming pared 5 bases from V and 8 bases from J, leaving 10 bases between. The CDR3 sequence is 10 residues long. CDR3 sequence reads: CSALREKQYF. The CDR3 bases are TGCAGTGCTCTCCGGGAAAAGCAGTACTTC.

The chain uses TRBV7-9 and TRBJ2-1, with D possibly TRBD1 on 5 matching bases. The length of the CDR3 is 11 residues. Germline assignment: CDR1 SEHNR and CDR2 FQNEAQ (reference sequence). The ends were cut back, 0 bases at V and 12 bases at J, with 6 bases in the middle. The CDR3 DNA follows: TGTGCCAGCAGCTTAGCGACAGTGCAGTTCTTC. Translated: CASSLATVQFF.

V and J are TRBV5-1 and TRBJ1-1; 11 nucleotides line up with TRBD1. Trimming cost V 3 bases and J 4 bases; bases outside gene matches: 2. The germline V gene encodes CDR1 SGHRS and CDR2 YFSETQ. The CDR3 consists of 14 residues. CDR3 DNA: TGCGCCAGCAGCTCCGGACAGGGGGCCACTGAAGCTTTCTTT. Amino acid sequence: CASSSGQGATEAFF.

This clone came up a few times. The rearrangement joins TRBV14 to TRBJ2-1; D possibly corresponds to TRBD2 (6 bases). Germline loops: CDR1 SGHDN, CDR2 FVKESK. The CDR3 covers 16 residues. V was clipped by 5 bases and J by 7 bases, with 21 bases between them. Here the CDR3 DNA reads TGTGCCAGCAGCTGGGACTCACCCCGTACAAGGAATGAGCAGTTCTTC. Protein sequence: CASSWDSPRTRNEQFF.

This clone was seen a handful of times. The chain carries TRBV4-1 and TRBJ1-1, with TRBD1 matching over 8 bases. Trimming took 4 bases from V and 6 from J; bases not matched to a gene: 4. This CDR3 contains 13 residues. Germline-derived CDR1 and CDR2 are MGHRA and YSYEKL. The CDR3 region is CASSRQGYSEAFF. Here the CDR3 DNA reads TGCGCCAGCAGCCGACAGGGGTACTCTGAAGCTTTCTTT.

CDR3 residues: CASSPHHSTVLYEQYF. DNA for the CDR3: TGTGCCAGCAGCCCCCATCACTCGACAGTCCTCTACGAGCAGTACTTC. This sequence joins TRBV28 and TRBJ2-7, with a tentative D call TRBD1 (5 bases). Germline V lookup: CDR1 MDHEN, CDR2 SYDVKM. This CDR3 spans 16 amino acids. The V end was cut by 6 bases, the J end by 3 bases, with 21 bases between.

The J gene is TRBJ2-5, the V gene TRBV4-1; 7 bases fit TRBD2. Germline loops: CDR1 MGHRA, CDR2 YSYEKL. With 1 base clipped from V and 4 bases from J, the junction kept 6 bases outside the gene matches. CDR3 length: 15 amino acids. DNA of the CDR3: TGCGCCAGCAGCCAAGTTCCAGGGAGGGGAGAGACCCAGTACTTC. It yields the protein CASSQVPGRGETQYF.

This clone was counted between two and nine times. The chain carries TRBV5-1 and TRBJ2-1, with D maybe TRBD2 (5 bases). V shed 0 bases and J shed 4 bases, with 5 bases lying between them. Germline CDR1 and CDR2: SGHRS and YFSETQ. The length of the CDR3 is 13 residues. CDR3 region: CASSLGGYNEQFF. CDR3 nucleotides: TGCGCCAGCAGCTTGGGCGGGTACAATGAGCAGTTCTTC.

This clone was seen a few times. The chain joins TRBV6-1 to TRBJ2-5; 9 bases match TRBD2. V shed 6 bases and J 4 bases; nucleotides not matched to a gene: 9. The CDR3 is 15 residues long. Germline-derived CDR1 and CDR2 are MNHNS and SASEGT. The CDR3 sequence: CASRGLAGTAETQYF. For the CDR3, the DNA is TGTGCCAGCAGGGGCCTAGCGGGAACGGCAGAGACCCAGTACTTC.

This clone turned up a few times. This chain connects TRBV5-1 to TRBJ2-7; possible D gene TRBD2, 6 bases. The CDR3 consists of 14 residues. The germline gives CDR1 SGHRS, CDR2 YFSETQ. Trimming took off 0 bases at V and 5 bases at J, with 12 bases between the two ends. CDR3 DNA sequence: TGCGCCAGCAGCTTGGGTTCTCGGGGGAACGAGCAGTACTTC. This codes for CASSLGSRGNEQYF.

The CDR3 reads CASSPLGGGQGVNEQYF. DNA for the CDR3: TGTGCCAGCTCCCCATTGGGGGGTGGACAGGGGGTCAACGAGCAGTACTTC. The rearrangement joins TRBV18 to TRBJ2-7; TRBD1 agrees at 10 bases. V lost 6 bases, J lost 5 bases, and 16 bases stayed unmatched. CDR1 KGHSH and CDR2 LQKENI come from the germline V gene. There are 17 residues in the CDR3.

This clone was recorded a few times. The CDR3 region is CASSFFAGGIQETQYF. The CDR3 nucleotides read TGTGCCAGTTCCTTTTTCGCGGGGGGAATTCAAGAGACCCAGTACTTC. The gene calls are TRBV19 and TRBJ2-5; 8 bases match TRBD2. V was clipped by 8 bases and J by 2 bases; unmatched bases: 13. CDR3 size: 16 residues. In germline, CDR1 is LNHDA, CDR2 SQIVND (reference sequence).

This clone has a handful of counts. The chain links TRBV4-3 to TRBJ2-6; a possible D gene is TRBD2 (7 bases). Germline V gives CDR1 LGHNA, CDR2 YSLEER. There are 20 residues in the CDR3. V lost 0 bases and J lost 2, with 20 bases in between. In DNA form, the CDR3 reads TGCGCCAGCAGCCAAGAAAGGGGGGGCACTAACCGACCTGGGGCCAACGTCCTGACTTTC. Protein sequence: CASSQERGGTNRPGANVLTF.

At least ten counts were recorded for this clone. The chain recombines TRBV10-2 with TRBJ1-5, with 10 bases lining up with TRBD1. The CDR3 contains 14 residues. Germline CDR1 and CDR2: WSHSY and SAAADI. Trimming removed 6 bases from V and 5 bases from J; junction bases left unmatched: 4. The CDR3 protein is CASSWTGGDQPQHF. The CDR3 coding sequence is TGCGCCAGCAGCTGGACAGGGGGGGATCAGCCCCAGCATTTT.

The chain employs TRBV2 and TRBJ1-2, with a possible D match to TRBD1 (6 bases). Germline CDR1 reads SNHLY; CDR2 reads FYNNEI. V was pared by 9 bases and J by 6 bases, with 11 bases between. The CDR3 consists of 11 residues. CDR3 sequence reads: CARAGADGYTF. CDR3 DNA: TGTGCCAGGGCAGGGGCTGATGGCTACACCTTC.

This clone has more than one count but fewer than ten. The chain has TRBV29-1 and TRBJ2-3; 8 bases agree with TRBD2. Trimming removed 6 bases from V and 5 bases from J; junction bases left unmatched: 10. The length of the CDR3 is 14 residues. Germline lookup yields CDR1 SQVTM and CDR2 ANQGSEA. CDR3 in amino acids: CSVFAGGLLDTQYF. CDR3 nucleotide sequence: TGCAGCGTCTTTGCGGGGGGCCTTCTAGATACGCAGTATTTT.

This clone was picked up a small number of times. This chain connects TRBV5-4 to TRBJ2-2; 10 nucleotides agree with TRBD2. The germline CDR1 and CDR2 sequences are SGHNT and YYREEE (reference sequence). V lost 5 bases, J lost 2 bases, and 6 bases stayed unmatched. The CDR3 spans 16 residues. CDR3 DNA sequence: TGTGCCAGCAGTCTGTTAGCGGGGGGAAACACCGGGGAGCTGTTTTTT. Protein: CASSLLAGGNTGELFF.

The genes are TRBV11-2 and TRBJ2-2; TRBD2 matches at 12 bases. V gave up 5 bases and J gave up 3 bases; unmatched junction bases: 13. Germline assignment: CDR1 SGHAT and CDR2 FQNNGV. The CDR3 length is 19 residues. In DNA form, the CDR3 reads TGTGCCAGCAGCCCCAGGGGGAGACTAGCGGGGGAGGACACCGGGGAGCTGTTTTTT. It translates to CASSPRGRLAGEDTGELFF.

There are a few counts of this clone. The chain employs TRBV6-6 and TRBJ1-2; possible D gene TRBD1, 6 bases. The V gene lost 5 bases and the J gene lost 4 bases, with 14 bases spanning the gap. Looked up from germline, CDR1 is MNHNY and CDR2 is SVGAGI (reference sequence). CDR3 length: 14 residues. CDR3 loop: CASSGAGAGYGYTF. CDR3 DNA sequence: TGTGCCAGCAGTGGAGCGGGGGCAGGCTATGGCTACACCTTC.